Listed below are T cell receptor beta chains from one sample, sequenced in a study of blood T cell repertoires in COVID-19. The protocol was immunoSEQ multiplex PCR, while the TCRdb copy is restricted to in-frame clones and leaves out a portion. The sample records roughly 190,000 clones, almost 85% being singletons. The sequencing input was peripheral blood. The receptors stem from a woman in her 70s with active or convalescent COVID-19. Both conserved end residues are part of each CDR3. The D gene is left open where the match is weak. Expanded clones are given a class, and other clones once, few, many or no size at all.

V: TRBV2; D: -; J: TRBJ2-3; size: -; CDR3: CASSYRAGRTDTQYF; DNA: TGTGCCAGCAGTTACCGTGCGGGGCGCACAGATACGCAGTATTTT
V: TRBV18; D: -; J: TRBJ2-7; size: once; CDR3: CASSSTSYEQYF; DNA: TGTGCCAGCTCATCAACTAGCTACGAGCAGTACTTC
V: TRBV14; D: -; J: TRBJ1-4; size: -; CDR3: CASSQETGGKLNEKLFF; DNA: TGTGCCAGCAGCCAAGAGACCGGGGGGAAACTTAATGAAAAACTGTTTTTT
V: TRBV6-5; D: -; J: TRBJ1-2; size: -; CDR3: CASSKDSYGYTF; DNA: TGTGCCAGCAGTAAGGACAGCTATGGCTACACCTTC
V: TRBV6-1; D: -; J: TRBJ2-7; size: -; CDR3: CASSEVPGVDEQYF; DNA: TGTGCCAGCAGTGAAGTTCCGGGAGTGGACGAGCAGTACTTC
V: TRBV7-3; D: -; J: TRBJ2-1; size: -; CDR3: CASSREGSYNEQFF; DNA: TGTGCCAGCAGTAGAGAGGGCTCCTACAATGAGCAGTTCTTC
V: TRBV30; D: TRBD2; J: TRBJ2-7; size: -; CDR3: CAWSNRFGREGLGYEQYF; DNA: TGTGCCTGGAGTAATAGGTTTGGGCGGGAGGGCCTCGGGTACGAGCAGTACTTC
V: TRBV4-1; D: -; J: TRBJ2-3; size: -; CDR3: CASSQEGSALASVRDTQYF; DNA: TGCGCCAGCAGCCAAGAGGGGTCAGCGCTAGCGTCCGTGAGAGATACGCAGTATTTT
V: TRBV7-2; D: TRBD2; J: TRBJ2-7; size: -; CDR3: CASSSPQREESYEQYF; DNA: TGTGCCAGCAGCTCCCCACAGCGGGAGGAATCCTACGAGCAGTACTTC
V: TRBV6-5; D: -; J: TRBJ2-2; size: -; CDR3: CASSFSGIYPGELFF; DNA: TGTGCCAGCAGTTTTAGTGGTATCTACCCCGGGGAGCTGTTTTTT
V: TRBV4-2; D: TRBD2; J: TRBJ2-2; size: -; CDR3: CASSQGTSGTNTGELFF; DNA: TGTGCCAGCAGCCAAGGGACTAGCGGGACGAACACCGGGGAGCTGTTTTTT
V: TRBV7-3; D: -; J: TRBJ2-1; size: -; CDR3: CASSLYSREQFF; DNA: TGTGCCAGCAGCTTATATTCGAGGGAGCAGTTCTTC
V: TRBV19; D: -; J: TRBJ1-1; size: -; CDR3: CASNDQGINTEAFF; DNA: TGTGCCAGTAATGACCAGGGTATAAACACTGAAGCTTTCTTT
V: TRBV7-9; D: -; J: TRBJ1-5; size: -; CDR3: CASSLSGQGNAQPQHF; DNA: TGTGCCAGCAGCTTAAGTGGTCAGGGGAATGCTCAGCCCCAGCATTTT
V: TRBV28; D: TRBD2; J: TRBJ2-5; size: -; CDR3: CASSPSGRAGETQYF; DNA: TGTGCCAGCAGTCCTAGCGGGAGGGCAGGGGAGACCCAGTACTTC
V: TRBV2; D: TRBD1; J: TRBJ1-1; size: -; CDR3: CASIPGGPRTEAFF; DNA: TGTGCCAGCATTCCAGGGGGGCCGAGGACTGAAGCTTTCTTT
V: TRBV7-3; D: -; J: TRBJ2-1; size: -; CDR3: CASSLLTGNEQFF; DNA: TGTGCCAGCAGCTTATTAACAGGCAATGAGCAGTTCTTC
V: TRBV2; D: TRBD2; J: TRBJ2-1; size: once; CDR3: CASKSSGVYNEQFF; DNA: TGTGCCAGCAAGTCTAGCGGGGTATACAATGAGCAGTTCTTC
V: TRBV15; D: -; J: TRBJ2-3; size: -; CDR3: CATSRDNGRITQYF; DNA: TGTGCCACCAGCAGAGATAACGGGAGAATAACGCAGTATTTT
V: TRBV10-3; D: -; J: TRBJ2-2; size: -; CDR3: CAISDGNTGELFF; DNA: TGTGCCATCAGTGACGGGAACACCGGGGAGCTGTTTTTT
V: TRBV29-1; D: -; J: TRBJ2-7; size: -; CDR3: CSASEGTAVWGEQYF; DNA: TGCAGCGCCTCGGAGGGGACAGCGGTCTGGGGCGAGCAGTACTTC
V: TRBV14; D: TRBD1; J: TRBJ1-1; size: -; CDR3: CASSPGGPRRAFF; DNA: TGTGCCAGCAGCCCAGGGGGTCCGCGGAGAGCTTTCTTT
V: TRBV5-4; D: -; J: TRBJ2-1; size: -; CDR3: CASSGPYNEQFF; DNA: TGTGCCAGCAGCGGCCCCTACAATGAGCAGTTCTTC
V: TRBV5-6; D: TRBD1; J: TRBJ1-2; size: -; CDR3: CASSRGQGSYGYTF; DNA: TGTGCCAGCAGTAGGGGACAGGGATCTTATGGCTACACCTTC
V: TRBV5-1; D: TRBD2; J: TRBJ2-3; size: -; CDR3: CASSSVGGASAGRFTDTQYF; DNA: TGCGCCAGCAGCTCGGTCGGGGGGGCCTCCGCGGGAAGGTTCACAGATACGCAGTATTTT
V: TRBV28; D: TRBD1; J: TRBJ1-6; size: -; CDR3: CASSLYRGISPLHF; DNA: TGTGCCAGCAGCCTATACAGGGGGATTTCACCCCTCCACTTT
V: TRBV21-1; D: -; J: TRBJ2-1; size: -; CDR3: CASSTGRGLAAYNEQFF; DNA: TGTGCCAGCAGCACTGGTCGGGGACTAGCGGCCTACAATGAGCAGTTCTTC
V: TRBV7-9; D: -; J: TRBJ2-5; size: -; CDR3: CASSRRGGETQYF; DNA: TGTGCCAGCAGCCGGAGGGGGGGAGAGACCCAGTACTTC
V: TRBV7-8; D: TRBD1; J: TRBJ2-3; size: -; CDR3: CASSSTGPDTQYF; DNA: TGTGCCAGCAGCTCGACAGGGCCAGATACGCAGTATTTT
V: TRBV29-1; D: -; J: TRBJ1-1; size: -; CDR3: CSVGRREGMNTEAFF; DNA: TGCAGCGTTGGTCGTCGGGAGGGGATGAACACTGAAGCTTTCTTT
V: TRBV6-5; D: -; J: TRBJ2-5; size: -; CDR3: CASRDGAGQTQYF; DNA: TGTGCCAGCAGGGACGGTGCGGGACAGACCCAGTACTTC
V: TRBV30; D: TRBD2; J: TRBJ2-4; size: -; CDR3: CAWSVGRGTKNIQYF; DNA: TGTGCCTGGAGTGTGGGGCGGGGGACCAAAAACATTCAGTACTTC
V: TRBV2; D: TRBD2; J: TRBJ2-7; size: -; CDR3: CASRGTSGYEQYF; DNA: TGTGCCAGCCGCGGGACTAGCGGATACGAGCAGTACTTC